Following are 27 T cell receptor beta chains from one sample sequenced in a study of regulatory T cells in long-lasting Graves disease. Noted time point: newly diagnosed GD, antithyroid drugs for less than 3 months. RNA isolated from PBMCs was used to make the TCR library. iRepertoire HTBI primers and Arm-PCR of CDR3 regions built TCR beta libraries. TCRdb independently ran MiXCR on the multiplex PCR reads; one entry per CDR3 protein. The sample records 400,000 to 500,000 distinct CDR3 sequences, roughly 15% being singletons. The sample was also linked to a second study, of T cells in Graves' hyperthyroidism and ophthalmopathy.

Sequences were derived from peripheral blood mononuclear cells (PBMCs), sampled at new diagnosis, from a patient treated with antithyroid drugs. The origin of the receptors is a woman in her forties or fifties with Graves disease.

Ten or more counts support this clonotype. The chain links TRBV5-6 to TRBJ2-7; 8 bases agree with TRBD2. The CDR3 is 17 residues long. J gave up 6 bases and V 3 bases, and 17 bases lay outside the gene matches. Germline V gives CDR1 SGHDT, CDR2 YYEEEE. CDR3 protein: CASSSPVKTSDYSEQYF. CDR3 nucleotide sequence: TGTGCCAGCAGCTCCCCCGTTAAGACTAGCGACTACTCCGAGCAGTACTTC.

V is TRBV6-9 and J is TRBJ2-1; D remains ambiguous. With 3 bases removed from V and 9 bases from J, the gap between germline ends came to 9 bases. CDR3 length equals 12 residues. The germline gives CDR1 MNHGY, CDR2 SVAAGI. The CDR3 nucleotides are TGTGCCAGCAGTTACAGTTTAGCTGAGCAGTTCTTC. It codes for CASSYSLAEQFF.

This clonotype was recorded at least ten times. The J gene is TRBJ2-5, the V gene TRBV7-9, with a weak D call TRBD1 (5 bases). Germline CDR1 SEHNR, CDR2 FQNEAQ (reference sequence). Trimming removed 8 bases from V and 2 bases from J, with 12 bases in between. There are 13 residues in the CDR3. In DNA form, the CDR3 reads TGTGCCAGCCATCCGGCAGGGCAAGAGACCCAGTACTTC. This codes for CASHPAGQETQYF.

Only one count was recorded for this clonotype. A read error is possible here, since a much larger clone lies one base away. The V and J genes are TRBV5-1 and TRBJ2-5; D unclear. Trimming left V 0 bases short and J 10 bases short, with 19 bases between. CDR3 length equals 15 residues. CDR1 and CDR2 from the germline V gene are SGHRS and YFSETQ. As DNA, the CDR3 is TGCGCCAGCAGCTTGGATGTTAACGTTGGGAAGAACCAGTACTTC. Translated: CASSLDVNVGKNQYF.

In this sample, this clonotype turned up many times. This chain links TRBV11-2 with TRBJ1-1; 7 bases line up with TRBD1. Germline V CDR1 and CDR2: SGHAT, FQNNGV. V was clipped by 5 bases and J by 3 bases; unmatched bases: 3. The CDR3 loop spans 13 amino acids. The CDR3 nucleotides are TGTGCCAGCAGCCGAGACAGGGACACTGAAGCTTTCTTT. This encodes CASSRDRDTEAFF.

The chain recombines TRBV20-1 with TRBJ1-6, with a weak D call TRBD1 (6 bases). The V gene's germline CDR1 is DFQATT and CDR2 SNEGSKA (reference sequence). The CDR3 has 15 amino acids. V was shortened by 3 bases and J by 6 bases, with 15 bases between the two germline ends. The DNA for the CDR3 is TGCAGTGCTAGGGGTTTAGCACAGGGTAATTCACCCCTCCACTTT. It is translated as CSARGLAQGNSPLHF.

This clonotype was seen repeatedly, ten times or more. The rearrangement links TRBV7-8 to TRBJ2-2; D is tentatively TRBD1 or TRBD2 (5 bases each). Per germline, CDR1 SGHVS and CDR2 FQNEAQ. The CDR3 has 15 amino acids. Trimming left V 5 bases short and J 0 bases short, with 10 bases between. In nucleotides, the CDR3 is TGTGCCAGCAGCCCCCAGGGACCGAACACCGGGGAGCTGTTTTTT. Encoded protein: CASSPQGPNTGELFF.

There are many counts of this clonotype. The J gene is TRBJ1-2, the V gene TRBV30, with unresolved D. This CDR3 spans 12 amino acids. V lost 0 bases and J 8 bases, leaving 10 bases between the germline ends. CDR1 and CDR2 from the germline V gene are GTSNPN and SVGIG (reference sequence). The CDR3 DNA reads TGTGCCTGGAGTGTAGAGAGTGGGGGCTACACCTTC. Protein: CAWSVESGGYTF. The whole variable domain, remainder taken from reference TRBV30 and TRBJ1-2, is SQTIHQWPATLVQPVGSPLSLECTVEGTSNPNLYWYRQAAGRGLQLLFYSVGIGQISSEVPQNLSASRPQDRQFILSSKKLLLSDSGFYLCAWSVESGGYTFGSGTRLTVV.

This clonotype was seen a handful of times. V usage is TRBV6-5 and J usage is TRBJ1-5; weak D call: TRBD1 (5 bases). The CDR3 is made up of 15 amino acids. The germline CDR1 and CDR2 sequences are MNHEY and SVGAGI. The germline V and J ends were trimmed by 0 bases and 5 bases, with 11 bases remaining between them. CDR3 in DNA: TGTGCCAGCAGTTACTCGATTGGGGGTCATCAGCCCCAGCATTTT. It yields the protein CASSYSIGGHQPQHF.

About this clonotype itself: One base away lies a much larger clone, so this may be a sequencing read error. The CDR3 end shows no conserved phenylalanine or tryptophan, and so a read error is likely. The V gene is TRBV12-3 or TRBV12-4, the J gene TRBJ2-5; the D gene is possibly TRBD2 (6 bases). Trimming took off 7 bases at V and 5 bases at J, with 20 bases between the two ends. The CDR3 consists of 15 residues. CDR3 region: CASTFSGLNRETQYS. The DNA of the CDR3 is TGTGCCAGCACCTTTAGCGGACTAAATAGGGAGACCCAGTACTCC.

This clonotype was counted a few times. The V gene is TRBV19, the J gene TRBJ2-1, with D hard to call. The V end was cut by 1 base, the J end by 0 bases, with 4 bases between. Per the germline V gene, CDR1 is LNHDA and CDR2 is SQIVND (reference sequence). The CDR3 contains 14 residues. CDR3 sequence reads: CASSIGGSYNEQFF. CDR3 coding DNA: TGTGCCAGTAGTATAGGGGGCTCCTACAATGAGCAGTTCTTC.

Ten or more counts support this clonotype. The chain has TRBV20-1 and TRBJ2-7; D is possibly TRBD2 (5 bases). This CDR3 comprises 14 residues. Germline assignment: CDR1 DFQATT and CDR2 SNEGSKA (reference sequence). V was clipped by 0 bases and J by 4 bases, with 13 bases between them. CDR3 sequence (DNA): TGCAGTGCTAGAGACTGGACTCCAAATTACGAGCAGTACTTC. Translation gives CSARDWTPNYEQYF.

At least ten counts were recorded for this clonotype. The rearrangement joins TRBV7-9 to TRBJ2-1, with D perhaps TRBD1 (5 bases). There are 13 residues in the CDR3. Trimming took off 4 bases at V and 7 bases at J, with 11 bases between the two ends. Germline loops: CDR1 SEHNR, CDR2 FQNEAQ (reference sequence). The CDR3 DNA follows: TGTGCCAGCAGCTCAATCGGACATAATGAGCAGTTCTTC. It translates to CASSSIGHNEQFF. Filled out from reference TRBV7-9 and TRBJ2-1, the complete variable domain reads DTGVSQNPRHKITKRGQNVTFRCDPISEHNRLYWYRQTLGQGPEFLTYFQNEAQLEKSRLLSDRFSAERPKGSFSTLEIQRTEQGDSAMYLCASSSIGHNEQFFGPGTRLTVL.

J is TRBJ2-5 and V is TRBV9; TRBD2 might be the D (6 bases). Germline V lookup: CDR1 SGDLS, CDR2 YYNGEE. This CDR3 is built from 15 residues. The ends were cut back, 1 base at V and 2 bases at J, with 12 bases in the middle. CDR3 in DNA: TGTGCCAGCAGCGTACAGGGACTTCTACAAGAGACCCAGTACTTC. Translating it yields CASSVQGLLQETQYF. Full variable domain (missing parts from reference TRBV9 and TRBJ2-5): DSGVTQTPKHLITATGQRVTLRCSPRSGDLSVYWYQQSLDQGLQFLIQYYNGEERAKGNILERFSAQQFPDLHSELNLSSLELGDSALYFCASSVQGLLQETQYFGPGTRLLVL.

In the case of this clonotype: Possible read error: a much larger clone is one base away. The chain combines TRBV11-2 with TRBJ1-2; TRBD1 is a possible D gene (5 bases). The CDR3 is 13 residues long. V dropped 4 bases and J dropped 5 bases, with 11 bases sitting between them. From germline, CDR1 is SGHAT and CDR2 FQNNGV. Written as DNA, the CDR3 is TGTGCCAGCAGCTCCGGGACTTCTTATGGCTACACCTTC. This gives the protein CASSSGTSYGYTF.

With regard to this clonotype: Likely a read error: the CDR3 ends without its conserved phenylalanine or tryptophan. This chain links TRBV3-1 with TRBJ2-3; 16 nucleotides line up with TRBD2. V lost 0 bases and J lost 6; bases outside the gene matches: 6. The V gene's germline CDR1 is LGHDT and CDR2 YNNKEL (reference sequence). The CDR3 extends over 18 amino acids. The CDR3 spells CASSQDSGLAGGADTQYC. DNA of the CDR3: TGTGCCAGCAGCCAAGACTCGGGACTAGCGGGAGGGGCCGATACGCAGTATTGT.

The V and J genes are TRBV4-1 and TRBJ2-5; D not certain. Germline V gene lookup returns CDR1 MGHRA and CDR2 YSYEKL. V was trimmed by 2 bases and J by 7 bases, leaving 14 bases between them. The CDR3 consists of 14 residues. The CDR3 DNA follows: TGCGCCAGCAGCCAATTTTCAGAAACTGCGACCCAGTACTTC. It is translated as CASSQFSETATQYF.

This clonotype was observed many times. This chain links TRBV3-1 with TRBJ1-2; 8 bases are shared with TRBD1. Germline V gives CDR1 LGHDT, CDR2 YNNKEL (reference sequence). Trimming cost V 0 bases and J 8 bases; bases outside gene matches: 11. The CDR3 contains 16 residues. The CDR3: CASSQEYRDRPTGYTF. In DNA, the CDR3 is TGTGCCAGCAGCCAAGAGTATCGGGACAGGCCGACCGGCTACACCTTC.

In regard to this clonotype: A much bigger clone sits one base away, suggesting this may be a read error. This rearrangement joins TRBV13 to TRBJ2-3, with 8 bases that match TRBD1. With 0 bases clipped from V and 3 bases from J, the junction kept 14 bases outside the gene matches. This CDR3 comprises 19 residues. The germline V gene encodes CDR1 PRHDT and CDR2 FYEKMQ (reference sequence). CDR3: CASSLGPTGGGGTTDTQYF. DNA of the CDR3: TGTGCCAGCAGCTTAGGACCTACAGGGGGAGGCGGGACAACAGATACGCAGTATTTT.

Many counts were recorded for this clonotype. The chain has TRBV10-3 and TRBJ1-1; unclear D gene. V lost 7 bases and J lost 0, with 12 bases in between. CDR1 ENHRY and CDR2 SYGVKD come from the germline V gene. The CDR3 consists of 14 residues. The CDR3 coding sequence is TGTGCCATCACTGCGGGGTTGTTGAACACTGAAGCTTTCTTT. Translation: CAITAGLLNTEAFF.

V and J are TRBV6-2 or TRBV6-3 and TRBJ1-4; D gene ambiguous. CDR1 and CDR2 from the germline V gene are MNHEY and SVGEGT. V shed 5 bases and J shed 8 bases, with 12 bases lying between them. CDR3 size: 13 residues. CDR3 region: CASSLGFEEKLFF. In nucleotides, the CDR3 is TGTGCCAGCAGTCTAGGGTTCGAGGAAAAACTGTTTTTT.

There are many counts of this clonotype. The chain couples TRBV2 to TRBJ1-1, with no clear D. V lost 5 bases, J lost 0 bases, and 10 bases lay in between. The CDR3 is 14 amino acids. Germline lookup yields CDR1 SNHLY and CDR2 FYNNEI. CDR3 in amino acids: CASSFGRLNTEAFF. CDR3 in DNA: TGTGCCAGCAGTTTCGGCAGGTTGAACACTGAAGCTTTCTTT. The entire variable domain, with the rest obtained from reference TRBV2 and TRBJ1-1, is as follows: EPEVTQTPSHQVTQMGQEVILRCVPISNHLYFYWYRQILGQKVEFLVSFYNNEISEKSEIFDDQFSVERPDGSNFTLKIRSTKLEDSAMYFCASSFGRLNTEAFFGQGTRLTVV.

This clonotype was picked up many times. The CDR3 coding sequence is TGTGCCAGCAGCTTAGGTCGCAGCTCTGGAAACACCATATATTTT. Amino acid sequence: CASSLGRSSGNTIYF. The chain links TRBV11-2 to TRBJ1-3; D remains ambiguous. Looked up from germline, CDR1 is SGHAT and CDR2 is FQNNGV. The CDR3 sequence is 15 residues long. Trimming removed 1 base at V and 0 bases at J, with 7 bases between.

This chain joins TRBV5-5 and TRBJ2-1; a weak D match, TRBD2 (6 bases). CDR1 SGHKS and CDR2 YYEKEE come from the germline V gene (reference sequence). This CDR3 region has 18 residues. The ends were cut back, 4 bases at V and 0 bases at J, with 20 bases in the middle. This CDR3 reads CASSDAPPGLGSYNEQFF. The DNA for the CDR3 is TGTGCCAGCAGCGACGCGCCCCCGGGACTTGGCTCCTACAATGAGCAGTTCTTC.

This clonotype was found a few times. The chain's CDR3 is CASSLEDSYNSPLHF. DNA for the CDR3: TGCGCCAGCAGCTTGGAGGACTCCTATAATTCACCCCTCCACTTT. V and J are TRBV5-1 and TRBJ1-6, with no clear D. The germline CDR1 and CDR2 sequences are SGHRS and YFSETQ. With 0 bases removed from V and 0 bases from J, the gap between germline ends came to 4 bases. The CDR3 loop spans 15 amino acids.

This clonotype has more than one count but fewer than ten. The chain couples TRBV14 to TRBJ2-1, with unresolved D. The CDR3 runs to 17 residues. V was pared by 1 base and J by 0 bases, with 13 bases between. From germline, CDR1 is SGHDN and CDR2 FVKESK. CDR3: CASSQVIIASSYNEQFF. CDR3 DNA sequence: TGTGCCAGCAGCCAAGTTATAATAGCCAGCTCCTACAATGAGCAGTTCTTC.

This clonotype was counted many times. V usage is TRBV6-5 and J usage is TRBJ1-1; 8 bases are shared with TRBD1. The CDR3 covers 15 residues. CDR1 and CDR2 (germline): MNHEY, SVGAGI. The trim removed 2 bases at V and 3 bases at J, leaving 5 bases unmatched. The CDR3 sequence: CASSYQGATDTEAFF. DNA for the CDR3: TGTGCCAGCAGTTACCAGGGGGCGACGGACACTGAAGCTTTCTTT.